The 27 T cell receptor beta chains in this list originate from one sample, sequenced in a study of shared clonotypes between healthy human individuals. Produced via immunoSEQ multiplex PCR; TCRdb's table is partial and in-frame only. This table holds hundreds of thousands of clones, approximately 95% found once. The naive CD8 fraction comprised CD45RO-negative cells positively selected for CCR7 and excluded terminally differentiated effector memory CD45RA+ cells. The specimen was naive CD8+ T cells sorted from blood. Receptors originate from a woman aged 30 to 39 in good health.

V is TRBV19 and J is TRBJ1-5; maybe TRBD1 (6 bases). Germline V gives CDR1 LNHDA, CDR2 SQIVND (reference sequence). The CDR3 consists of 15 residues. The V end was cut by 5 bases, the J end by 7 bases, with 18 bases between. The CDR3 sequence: CASSPAGGTYQPQHF. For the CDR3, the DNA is TGTGCCAGTAGTCCCGCCGGGGGCACCTACCAGCCCCAGCATTTT.

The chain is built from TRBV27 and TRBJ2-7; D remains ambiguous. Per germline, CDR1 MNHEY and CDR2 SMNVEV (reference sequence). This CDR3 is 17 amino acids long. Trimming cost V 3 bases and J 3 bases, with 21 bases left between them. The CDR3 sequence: CASSFLGPGAELYEQYF. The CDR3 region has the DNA TGTGCCAGCAGTTTCCTCGGCCCGGGTGCGGAGCTCTACGAGCAGTACTTC.

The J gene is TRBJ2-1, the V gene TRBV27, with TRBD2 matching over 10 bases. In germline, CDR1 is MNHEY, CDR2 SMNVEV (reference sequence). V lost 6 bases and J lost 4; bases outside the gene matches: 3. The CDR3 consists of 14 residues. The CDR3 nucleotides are TGTGCCAGCAGAAGGACTAGCGGTTACAATGAGCAGTTCTTC. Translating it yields CASRRTSGYNEQFF.

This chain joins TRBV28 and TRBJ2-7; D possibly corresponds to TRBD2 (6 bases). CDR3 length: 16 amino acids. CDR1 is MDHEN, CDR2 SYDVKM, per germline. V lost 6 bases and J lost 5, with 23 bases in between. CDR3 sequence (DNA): TGTGCCAGCAGAGCCCTGCCCCGGAGCGGGCGCCACGAGCAGTACTTC. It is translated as CASRALPRSGRHEQYF.

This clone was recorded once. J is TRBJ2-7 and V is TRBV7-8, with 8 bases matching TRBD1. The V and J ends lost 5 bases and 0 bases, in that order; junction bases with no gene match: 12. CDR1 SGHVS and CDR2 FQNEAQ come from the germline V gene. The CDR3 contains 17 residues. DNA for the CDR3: TGTGCCAGCAGCCACCCAGGGGGCGGAACCCCCTCCTACGAGCAGTACTTC. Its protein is CASSHPGGGTPSYEQYF.

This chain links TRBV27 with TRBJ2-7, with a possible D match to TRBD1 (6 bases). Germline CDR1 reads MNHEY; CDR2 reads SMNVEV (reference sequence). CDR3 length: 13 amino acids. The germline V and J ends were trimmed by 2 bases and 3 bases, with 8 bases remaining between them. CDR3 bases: TGTGCCAGCAGTTTAGGCAGGGGCTACGAGCAGTACTTC. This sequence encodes CASSLGRGYEQYF.

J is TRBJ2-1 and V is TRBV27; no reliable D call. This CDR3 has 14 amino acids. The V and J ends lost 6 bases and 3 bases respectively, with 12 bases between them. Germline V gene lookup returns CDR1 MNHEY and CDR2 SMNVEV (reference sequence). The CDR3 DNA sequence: TGTGCCAGCAGCATCAGCAGCCTCTACAATGAGCAGTTCTTC. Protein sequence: CASSISSLYNEQFF.

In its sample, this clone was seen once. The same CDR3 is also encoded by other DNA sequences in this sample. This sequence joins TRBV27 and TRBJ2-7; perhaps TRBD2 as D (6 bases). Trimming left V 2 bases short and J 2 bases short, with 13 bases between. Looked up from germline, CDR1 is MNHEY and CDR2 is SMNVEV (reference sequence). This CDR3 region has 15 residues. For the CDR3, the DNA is TGTGCCAGCAGTTTAGGGACTGGGGGTACCTACGAGCAGTACTTC. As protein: CASSLGTGGTYEQYF.

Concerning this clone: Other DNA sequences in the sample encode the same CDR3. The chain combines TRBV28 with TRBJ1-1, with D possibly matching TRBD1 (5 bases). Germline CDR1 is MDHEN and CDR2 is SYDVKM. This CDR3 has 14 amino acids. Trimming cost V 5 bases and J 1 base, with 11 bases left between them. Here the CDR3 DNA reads TGTGCCAGCAGTCTCACAGGAGGGAACACTGAAGCTTTCTTT. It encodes CASSLTGGNTEAFF. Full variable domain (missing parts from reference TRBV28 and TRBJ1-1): DVKVTQSSRYLVKRTGEKVFLECVQDMDHENMFWYRQDPGLGLRLIYFSYDVKMKEKGDIPEGYSVSREKKERFSLILESASTNQTSMYLCASSLTGGNTEAFFGQGTRLTVV.

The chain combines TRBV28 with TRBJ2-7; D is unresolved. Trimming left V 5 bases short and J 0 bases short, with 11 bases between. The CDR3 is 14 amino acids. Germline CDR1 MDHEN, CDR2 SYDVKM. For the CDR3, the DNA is TGTGCCAGCAGTATTTCAGGTAGCTCCTACGAGCAGTACTTC. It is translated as CASSISGSSYEQYF.

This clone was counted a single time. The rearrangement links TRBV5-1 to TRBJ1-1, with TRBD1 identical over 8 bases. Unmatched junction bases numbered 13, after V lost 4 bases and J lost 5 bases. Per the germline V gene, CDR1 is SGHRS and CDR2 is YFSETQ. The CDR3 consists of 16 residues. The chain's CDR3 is CASSHGQGATGTEAFF. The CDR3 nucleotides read TGCGCCAGCAGCCATGGACAGGGCGCTACTGGGACTGAAGCTTTCTTT.

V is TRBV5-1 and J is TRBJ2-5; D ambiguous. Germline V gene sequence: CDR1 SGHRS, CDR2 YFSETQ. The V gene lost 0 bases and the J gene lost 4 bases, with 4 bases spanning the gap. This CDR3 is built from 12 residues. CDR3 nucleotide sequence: TGCGCCAGCAGCTTGGGGGCAGAGACCCAGTACTTC. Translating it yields CASSLGAETQYF.

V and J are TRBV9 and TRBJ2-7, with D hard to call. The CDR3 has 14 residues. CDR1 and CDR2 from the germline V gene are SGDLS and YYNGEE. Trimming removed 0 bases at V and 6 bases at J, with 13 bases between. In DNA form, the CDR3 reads TGTGCCAGCAGCGTAGGGCAGTGGCCTCGCGAGCAGTACTTC. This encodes CASSVGQWPREQYF.

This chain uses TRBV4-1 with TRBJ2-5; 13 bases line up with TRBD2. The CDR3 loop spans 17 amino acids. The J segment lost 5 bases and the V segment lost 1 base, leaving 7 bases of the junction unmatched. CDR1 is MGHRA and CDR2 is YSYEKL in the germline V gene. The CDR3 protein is CASSQVLAGGPGETQYF. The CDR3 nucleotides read TGCGCCAGCAGCCAAGTACTAGCGGGAGGGCCGGGGGAGACCCAGTACTTC.

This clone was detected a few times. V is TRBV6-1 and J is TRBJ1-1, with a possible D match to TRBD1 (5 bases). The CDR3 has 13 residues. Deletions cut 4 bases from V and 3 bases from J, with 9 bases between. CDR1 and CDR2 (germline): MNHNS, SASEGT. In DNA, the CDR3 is TGTGCCAGCAGTGGGTGGGGGTACACTGAAGCTTTCTTT. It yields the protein CASSGWGYTEAFF.

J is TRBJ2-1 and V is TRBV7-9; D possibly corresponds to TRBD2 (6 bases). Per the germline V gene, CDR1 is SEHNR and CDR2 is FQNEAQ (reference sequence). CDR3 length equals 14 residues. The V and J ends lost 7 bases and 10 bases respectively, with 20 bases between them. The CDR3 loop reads CASTLGEALSEQFF. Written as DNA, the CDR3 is TGTGCCAGCACGCTGGGGGAGGCCCTCAGCGAGCAGTTCTTC.

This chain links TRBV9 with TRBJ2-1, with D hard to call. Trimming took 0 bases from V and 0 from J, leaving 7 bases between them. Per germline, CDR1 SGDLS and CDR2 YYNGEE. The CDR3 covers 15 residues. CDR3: CASSVGASSYNEQFF. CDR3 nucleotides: TGTGCCAGCAGCGTAGGGGCGAGCTCCTACAATGAGCAGTTCTTC.

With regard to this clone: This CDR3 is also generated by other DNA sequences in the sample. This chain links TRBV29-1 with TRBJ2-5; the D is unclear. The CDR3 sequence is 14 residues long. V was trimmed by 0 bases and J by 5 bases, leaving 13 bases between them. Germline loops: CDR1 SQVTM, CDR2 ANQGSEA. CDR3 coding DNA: TGCAGCGTTGAAGATCGCGGTGGTCGCGAGACCCAGTACTTC. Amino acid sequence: CSVEDRGGRETQYF. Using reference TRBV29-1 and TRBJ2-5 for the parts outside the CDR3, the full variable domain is SAVISQKPSRDICQRGTSLTIQCQVDSQVTMMFWYRQQPGQSLTLIATANQGSEATYESGFVIDKFPISRPNLTFSTLTVSNMSPEDSSIYLCSVEDRGGRETQYFGPGTRLLVL.

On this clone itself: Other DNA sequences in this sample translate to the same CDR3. CDR3 DNA sequence: TGTGCCAGCAGTTTGGGGGGCGGGGAGCAGTACTTC. Residues: CASSLGGGEQYF. The J gene is TRBJ2-7, the V gene TRBV28; D may match TRBD1 or TRBD2 (6 bases each). V was clipped by 3 bases and J by 7 bases, with 10 bases between them. This CDR3 has 12 residues. Germline lookup yields CDR1 MDHEN and CDR2 SYDVKM.

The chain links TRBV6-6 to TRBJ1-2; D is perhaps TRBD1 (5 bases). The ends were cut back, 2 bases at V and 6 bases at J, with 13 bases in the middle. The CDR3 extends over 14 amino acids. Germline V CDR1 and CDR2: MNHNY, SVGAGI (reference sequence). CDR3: CASSYGGGLDGYTF. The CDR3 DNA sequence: TGTGCCAGCAGTTACGGGGGAGGGTTGGATGGCTACACCTTC.

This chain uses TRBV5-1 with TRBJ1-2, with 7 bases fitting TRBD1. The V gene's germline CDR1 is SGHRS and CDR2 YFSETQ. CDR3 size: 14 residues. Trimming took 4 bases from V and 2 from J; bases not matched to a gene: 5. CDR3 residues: CASSEPRGNYGYTF. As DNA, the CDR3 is TGCGCCAGCAGCGAACCCAGGGGGAACTATGGCTACACCTTC.

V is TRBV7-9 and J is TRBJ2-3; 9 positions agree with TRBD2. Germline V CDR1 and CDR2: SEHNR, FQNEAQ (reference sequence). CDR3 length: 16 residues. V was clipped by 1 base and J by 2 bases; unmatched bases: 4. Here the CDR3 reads CASSLGLAGITDTQYF. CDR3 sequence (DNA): TGTGCCAGCAGCTTAGGGCTAGCGGGGATCACAGATACGCAGTATTTT.

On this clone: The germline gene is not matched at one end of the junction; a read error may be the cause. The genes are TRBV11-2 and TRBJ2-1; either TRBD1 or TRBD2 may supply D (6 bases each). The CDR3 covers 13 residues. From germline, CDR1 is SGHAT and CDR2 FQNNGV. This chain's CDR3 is CASSLVGGPTLVF. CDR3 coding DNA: TGTGCCAGCAGCTTAGTAGGGGGGCCGACTTTGGTCTTC.

CDR3 DNA: TGTGCCAGCAGCTTAGGGTTTGCGGGAGGCATGTGGACAGATACGCAGTATTTT. Amino acid sequence: CASSLGFAGGMWTDTQYF. The J gene is TRBJ2-3, the V gene TRBV11-2; TRBD2 matches 8 bases. CDR1 is SGHAT and CDR2 is FQNNGV in the germline V gene. The V and J ends lost 1 base and 3 bases, in that order; junction bases with no gene match: 12. CDR3 length: 18 amino acids.

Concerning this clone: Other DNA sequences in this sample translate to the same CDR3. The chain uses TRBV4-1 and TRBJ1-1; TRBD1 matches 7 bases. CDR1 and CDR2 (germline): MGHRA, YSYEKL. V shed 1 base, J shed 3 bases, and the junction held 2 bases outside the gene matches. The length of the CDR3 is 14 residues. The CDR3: CASSQGQGDTEAFF. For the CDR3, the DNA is TGCGCCAGCAGCCAAGGACAGGGAGACACTGAAGCTTTCTTT.

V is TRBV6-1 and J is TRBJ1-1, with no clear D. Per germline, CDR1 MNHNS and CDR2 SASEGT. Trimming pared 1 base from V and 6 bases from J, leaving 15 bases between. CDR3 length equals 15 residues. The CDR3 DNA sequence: TGTGCCAGCAGTGAAGTTAGACACCGGACGTCTGAAGCTTTCTTT. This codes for CASSEVRHRTSEAFF.

The CDR3 DNA is TGTGCCAGCAGCTTCCGAGTACCCTCCTACGAGCAGTACTTC. Translating gives CASSFRVPSYEQYF. This chain joins TRBV5-5 and TRBJ2-7, with D unresolved. The CDR3 runs 14 residues. In germline, CDR1 is SGHKS, CDR2 YYEKEE (reference sequence). Trimming pared 2 bases from V and 0 bases from J, leaving 9 bases between.